This TCR beta chain is drawn from a study of CD8 T cells in Susac syndrome. Relapsing-remitting disease, either stable or active, was present in the multiple sclerosis controls, who were treatment-naive patients. This CDR3 is built from 14 residues. CDR1 is SEHNR, CDR2 FQNEAQ, per germline (reference sequence). Trimming left V 3 bases short and J 2 bases short, with 8 bases between. With random hexamers, 0.5 to 1 ug RNA was reverse transcribed. MiXCR, applied by TCRdb to the immunoSEQ multiplex PCR reads, yields one record per CDR3 protein. Among fewer than 350,000 distinct CDR3 sequences listed, almost 85% were seen once.

This TCR was recovered from a human donor with multiple sclerosis. V usage is TRBV7-9 and J usage is TRBJ2-1, with D unresolved. Sequencing was carried out using CD8+ T cells from PBMCs. The CDR3 DNA follows: TGTGCCAGCAGCTTTACAAGGACCTACAATGAGCAGTTCTTC. This codes for CASSFTRTYNEQFF.